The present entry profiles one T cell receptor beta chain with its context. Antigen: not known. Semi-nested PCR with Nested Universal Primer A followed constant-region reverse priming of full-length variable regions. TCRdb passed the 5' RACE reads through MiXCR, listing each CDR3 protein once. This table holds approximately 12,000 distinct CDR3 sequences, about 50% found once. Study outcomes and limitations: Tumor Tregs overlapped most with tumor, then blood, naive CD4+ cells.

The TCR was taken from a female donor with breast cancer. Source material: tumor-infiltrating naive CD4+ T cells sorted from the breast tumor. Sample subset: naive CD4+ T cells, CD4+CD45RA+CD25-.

DNA for the CDR3: TGTGCCAGCTCAGCCCCTAGCGGGAGCTCCTACAATGAGCAGTTCTTC. The encoded protein is CASSAPSGSSYNEQFF. This chain uses TRBV18 with TRBJ2-1, with TRBD2 identical over 10 bases. Unmatched junction bases numbered 4, after V lost 5 bases and J lost 0 bases. The CDR3 has 16 amino acids. The germline CDR1 and CDR2 sequences are KGHSH and LQKENI.